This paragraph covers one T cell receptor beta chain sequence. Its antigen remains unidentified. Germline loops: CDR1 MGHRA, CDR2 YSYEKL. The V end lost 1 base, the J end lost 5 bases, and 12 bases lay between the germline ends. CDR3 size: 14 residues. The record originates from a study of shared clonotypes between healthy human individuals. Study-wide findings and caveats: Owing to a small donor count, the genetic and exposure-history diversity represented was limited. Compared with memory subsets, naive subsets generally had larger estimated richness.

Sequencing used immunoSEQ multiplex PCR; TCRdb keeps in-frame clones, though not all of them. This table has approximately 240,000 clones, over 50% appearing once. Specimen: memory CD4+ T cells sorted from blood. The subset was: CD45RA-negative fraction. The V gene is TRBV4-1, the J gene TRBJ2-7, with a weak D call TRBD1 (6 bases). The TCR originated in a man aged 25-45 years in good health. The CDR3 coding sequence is TGCGCCAGCAGCCAAGTCCGGGACATTAACGAGCAGTACTTC. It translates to CASSQVRDINEQYF.